This T cell receptor (beta chain) comes out of a study of blood T cell repertoires in COVID-19. Whole-study context: COVID-19 samples collected from the United States, Italy and Spain covered acute and convalescent phases. Sources were T cells, B-cell-depleted T cells, or PBMCs; the material itself was cDNA or gDNA.

Under the authors' procedure: Reference gene primer amplification gave estimated nucleated cell counts. Profiling relied on immunoSEQ multiplex PCR, and the TCRdb table lists in-frame clones only, not all of them. V and J calls and clone size follow that table, whereas D and trimming were derived from the DNA. Altogether more than 90,000 clones are present, approximately 85% being singletons, with the ten largest covering less than 1.5%. From germline, CDR1 is LNHDA and CDR2 SQIVND (reference sequence). CDR3 size: 12 residues. V was trimmed by 3 bases and J by 4 bases, leaving 6 bases between them. The sample consisted of peripheral blood. The sequence was collected from a middle-aged man with acute or convalescent COVID-19. V is TRBV19 and J is TRBJ1-2; D is unclear. The CDR3 bases are TGTGCCAGTAGTATGGCGGGCTATGGCTACACCTTC. This sequence encodes CASSMAGYGYTF.